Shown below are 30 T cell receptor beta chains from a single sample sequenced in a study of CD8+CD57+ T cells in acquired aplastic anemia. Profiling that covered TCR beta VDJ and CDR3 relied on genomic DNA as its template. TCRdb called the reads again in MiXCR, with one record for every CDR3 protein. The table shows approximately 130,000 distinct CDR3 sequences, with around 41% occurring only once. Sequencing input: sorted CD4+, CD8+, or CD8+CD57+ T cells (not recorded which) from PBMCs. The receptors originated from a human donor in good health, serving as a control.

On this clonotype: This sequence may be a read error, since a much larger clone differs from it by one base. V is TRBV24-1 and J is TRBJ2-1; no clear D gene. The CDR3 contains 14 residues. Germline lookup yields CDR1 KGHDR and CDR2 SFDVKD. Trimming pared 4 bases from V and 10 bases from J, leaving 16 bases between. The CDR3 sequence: CATSDPVRANEQFF. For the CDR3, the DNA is TGTGCCACCAGTGACCCAGTCCGGGCCAACGAGCAGTTCTTC.

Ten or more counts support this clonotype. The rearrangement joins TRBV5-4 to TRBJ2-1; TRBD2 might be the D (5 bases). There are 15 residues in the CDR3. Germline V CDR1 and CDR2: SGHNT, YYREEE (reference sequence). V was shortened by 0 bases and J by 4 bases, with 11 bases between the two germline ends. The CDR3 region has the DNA TGTGCCAGCAGCTTGGCCTTGGAGGTATACAATGAGCAGTTCTTC. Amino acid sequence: CASSLALEVYNEQFF.

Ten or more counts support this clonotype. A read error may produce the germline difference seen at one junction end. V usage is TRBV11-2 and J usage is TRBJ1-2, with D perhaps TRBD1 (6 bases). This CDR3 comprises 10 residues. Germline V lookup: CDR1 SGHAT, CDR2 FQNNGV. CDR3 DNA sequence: TGTGCCAGCAGCTCACTGGGGGCAGCCTTC. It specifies CASSSLGAAF.

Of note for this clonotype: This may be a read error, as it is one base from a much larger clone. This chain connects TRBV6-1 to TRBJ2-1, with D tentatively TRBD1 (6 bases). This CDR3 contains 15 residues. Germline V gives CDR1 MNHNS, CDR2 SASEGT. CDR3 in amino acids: CDSSTGRGSYNEQFF. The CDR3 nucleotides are TGTGACAGCAGTACAGGGAGAGGGTCCTACAATGAGCAGTTCTTC.

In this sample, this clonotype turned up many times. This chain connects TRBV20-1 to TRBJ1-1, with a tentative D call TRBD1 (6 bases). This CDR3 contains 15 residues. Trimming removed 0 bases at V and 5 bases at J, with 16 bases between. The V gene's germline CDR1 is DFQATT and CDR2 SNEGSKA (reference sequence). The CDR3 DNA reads TGCAGTGCTAGAGATATGGGGGGCGCAAGAACTGAAGCTTTCTTT. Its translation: CSARDMGGARTEAFF.

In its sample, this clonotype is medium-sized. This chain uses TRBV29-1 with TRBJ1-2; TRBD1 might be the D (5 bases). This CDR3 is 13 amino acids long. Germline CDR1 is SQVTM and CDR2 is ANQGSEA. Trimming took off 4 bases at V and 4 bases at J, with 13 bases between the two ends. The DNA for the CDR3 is TGCAGCGTTGGGGGGGTCGGAAGCTATGGCTACACCTTC. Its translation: CSVGGVGSYGYTF.

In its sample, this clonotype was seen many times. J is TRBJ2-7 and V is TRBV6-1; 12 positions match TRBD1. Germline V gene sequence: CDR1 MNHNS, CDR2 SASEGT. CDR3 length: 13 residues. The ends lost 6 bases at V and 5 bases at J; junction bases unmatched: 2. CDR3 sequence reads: CASRGTGGDEQYF. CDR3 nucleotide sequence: TGTGCCAGCAGAGGGACAGGGGGCGACGAGCAGTACTTC.

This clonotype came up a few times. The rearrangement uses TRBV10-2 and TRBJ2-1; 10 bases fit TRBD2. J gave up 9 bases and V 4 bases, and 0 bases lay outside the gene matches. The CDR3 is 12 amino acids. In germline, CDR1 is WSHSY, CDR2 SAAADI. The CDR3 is CASSGLAGEQFF. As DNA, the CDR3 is TGCGCCAGCAGTGGACTAGCGGGTGAGCAGTTCTTC.

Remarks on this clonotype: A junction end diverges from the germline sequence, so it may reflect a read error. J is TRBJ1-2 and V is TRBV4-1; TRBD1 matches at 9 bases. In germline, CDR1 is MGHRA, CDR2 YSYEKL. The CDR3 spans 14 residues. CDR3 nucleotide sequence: TGTGCCAGCAGCCCTGGGACAGGGCGAGGTGGCTACACCTTC. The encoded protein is CASSPGTGRGGYTF.

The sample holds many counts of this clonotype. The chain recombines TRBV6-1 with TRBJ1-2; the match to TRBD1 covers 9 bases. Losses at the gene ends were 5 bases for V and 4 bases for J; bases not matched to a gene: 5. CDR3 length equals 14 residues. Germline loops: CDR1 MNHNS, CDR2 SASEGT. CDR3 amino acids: CASSTGGGSYGYTF. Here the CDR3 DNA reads TGTGCCAGCAGTACAGGGGGCGGATCCTATGGCTACACCTTC.

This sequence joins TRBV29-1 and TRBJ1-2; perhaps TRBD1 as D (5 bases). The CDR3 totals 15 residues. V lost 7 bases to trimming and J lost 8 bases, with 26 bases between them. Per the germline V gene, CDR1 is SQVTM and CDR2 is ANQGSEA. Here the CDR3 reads CSAWSPGTVLSGYTF. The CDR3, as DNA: TGCAGCGCATGGAGCCCTGGGACGGTCCTTAGCGGCTACACCTTC. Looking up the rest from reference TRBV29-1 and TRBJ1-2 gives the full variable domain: SAVISQKPSRDICQRGTSLTIQCQVDSQVTMMFWYRQQPGQSLTLIATANQGSEATYESGFVIDKFPISRPNLTFSTLTVSNMSPEDSSIYLCSAWSPGTVLSGYTFGSGTRLTVV.

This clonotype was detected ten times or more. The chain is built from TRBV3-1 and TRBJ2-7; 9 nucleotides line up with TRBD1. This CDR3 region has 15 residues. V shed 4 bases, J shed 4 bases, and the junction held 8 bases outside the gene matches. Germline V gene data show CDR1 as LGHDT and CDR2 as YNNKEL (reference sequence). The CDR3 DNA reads TGTGCCAGCAGCCTCACGGACAGGGGAGCTTACGAGCAGTACTTC. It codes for CASSLTDRGAYEQYF.

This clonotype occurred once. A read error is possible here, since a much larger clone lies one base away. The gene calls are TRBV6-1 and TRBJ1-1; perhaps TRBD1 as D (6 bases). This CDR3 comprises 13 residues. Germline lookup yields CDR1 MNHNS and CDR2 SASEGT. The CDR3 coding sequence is TGTGCCAGCAAGGCGGCAGGGGAGCCTGAATCTTTCTTT. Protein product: CASKAAGEPESFF.

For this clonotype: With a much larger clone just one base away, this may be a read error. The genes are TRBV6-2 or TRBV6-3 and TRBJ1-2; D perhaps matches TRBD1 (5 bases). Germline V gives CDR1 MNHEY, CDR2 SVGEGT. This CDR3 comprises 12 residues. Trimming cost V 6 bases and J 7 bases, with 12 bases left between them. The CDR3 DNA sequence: TGTGCCAGCAGGGACAACGGTTTTGGCTACACCTTC. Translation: CASRDNGFGYTF.

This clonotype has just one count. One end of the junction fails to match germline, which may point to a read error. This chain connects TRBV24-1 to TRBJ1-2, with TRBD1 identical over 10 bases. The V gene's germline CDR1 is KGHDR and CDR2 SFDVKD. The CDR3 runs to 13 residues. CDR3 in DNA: TGTGCCACCAGTGATTTGAAAGGACAGGGGGGTTTCTTC. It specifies CATSDLKGQGGFF.

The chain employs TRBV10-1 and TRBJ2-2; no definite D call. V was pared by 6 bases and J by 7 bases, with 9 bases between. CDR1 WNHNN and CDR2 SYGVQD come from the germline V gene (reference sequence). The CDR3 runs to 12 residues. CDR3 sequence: CASSFGGGELFF. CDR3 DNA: TGCGCCAGCAGCTTCGGCGGCGGGGAGCTGTTTTTT.

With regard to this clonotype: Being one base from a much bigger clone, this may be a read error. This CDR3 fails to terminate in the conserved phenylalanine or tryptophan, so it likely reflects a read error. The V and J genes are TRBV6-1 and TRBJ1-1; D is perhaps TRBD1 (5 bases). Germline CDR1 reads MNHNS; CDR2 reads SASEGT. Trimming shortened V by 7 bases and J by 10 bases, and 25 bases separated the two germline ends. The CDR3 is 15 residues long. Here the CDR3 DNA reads TGTGCCAGCATGGTCTCCCCCGACAGTTCACGGGGAGCTTTCGTT. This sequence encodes CASMVSPDSSRGAFV.

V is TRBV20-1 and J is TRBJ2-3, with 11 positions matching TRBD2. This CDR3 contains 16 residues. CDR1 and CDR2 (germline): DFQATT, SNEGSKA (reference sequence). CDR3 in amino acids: CSAGGTSGGMTDTQYF. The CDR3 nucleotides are TGCAGCGCAGGCGGTACTAGCGGGGGAATGACAGATACGCAGTATTTT.

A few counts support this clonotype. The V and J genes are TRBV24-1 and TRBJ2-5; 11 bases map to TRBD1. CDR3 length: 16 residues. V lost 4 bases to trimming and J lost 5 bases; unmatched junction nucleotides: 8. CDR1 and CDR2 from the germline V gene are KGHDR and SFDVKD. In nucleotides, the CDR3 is TGTGCCACCAGTGACCGAGGACAGGGGGCAGTTGAGACCCAGTACTTC. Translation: CATSDRGQGAVETQYF.

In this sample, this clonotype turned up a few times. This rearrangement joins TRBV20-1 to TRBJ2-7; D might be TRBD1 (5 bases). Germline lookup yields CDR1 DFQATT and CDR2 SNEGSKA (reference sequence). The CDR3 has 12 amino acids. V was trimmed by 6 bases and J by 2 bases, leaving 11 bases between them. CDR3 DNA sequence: TGCAGTGCCTTGACAGTCACCTACGAGCAGTACTTC. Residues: CSALTVTYEQYF.

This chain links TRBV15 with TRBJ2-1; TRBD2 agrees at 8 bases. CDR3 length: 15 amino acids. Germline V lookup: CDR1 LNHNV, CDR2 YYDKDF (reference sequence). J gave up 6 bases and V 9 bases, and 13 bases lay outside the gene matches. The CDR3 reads CATRRERGTPNEQFF. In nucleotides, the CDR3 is TGTGCCACTAGGCGCGAGCGGGGGACCCCCAATGAGCAGTTCTTC.

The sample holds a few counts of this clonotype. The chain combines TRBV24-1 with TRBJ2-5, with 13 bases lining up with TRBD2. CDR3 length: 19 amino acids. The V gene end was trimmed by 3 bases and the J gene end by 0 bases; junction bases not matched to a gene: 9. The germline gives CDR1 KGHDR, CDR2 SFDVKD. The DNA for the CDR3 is TGTGCCACCAGTGATGTCCAAATCGGGACTAGCGGGAACCAAGAGACCCAGTACTTC. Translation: CATSDVQIGTSGNQETQYF.

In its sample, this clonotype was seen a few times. CDR3 loop: CASSRGGLGGNIQYF. The CDR3 nucleotides read TGTGCCAGCAGCCGGGGGGGCCTAGGTGGAAACATTCAGTACTTC. The chain combines TRBV2 with TRBJ2-4, with 8 positions matching TRBD2. CDR1 and CDR2 from the germline V gene are SNHLY and FYNNEI. J was trimmed by 6 bases and V by 6 bases; bases with no gene match: 10. CDR3 length: 15 residues. Drawing the rest from reference TRBV2 and TRBJ2-4, the complete variable domain is EPEVTQTPSHQVTQMGQEVILRCVPISNHLYFYWYRQILGQKVEFLVSFYNNEISEKSEIFDDQFSVERPDGSNFTLKIRSTKLEDSAMYFCASSRGGLGGNIQYFGAGTRLSVL.

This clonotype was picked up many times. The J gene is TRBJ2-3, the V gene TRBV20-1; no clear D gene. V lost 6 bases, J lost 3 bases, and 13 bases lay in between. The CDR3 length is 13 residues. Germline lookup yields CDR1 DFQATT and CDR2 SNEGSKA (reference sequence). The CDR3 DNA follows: TGCAGTGCCGTCTGGCCGGAAACAGATACGCAGTATTTT. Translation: CSAVWPETDTQYF.

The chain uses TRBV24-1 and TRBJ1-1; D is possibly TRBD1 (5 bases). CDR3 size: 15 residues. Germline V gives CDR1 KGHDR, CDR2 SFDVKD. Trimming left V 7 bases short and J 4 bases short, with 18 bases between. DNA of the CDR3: TGTGCCACCAGAGTCCCACAGACTGGGGGCACTGAAGCTTTCTTT. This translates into CATRVPQTGGTEAFF.

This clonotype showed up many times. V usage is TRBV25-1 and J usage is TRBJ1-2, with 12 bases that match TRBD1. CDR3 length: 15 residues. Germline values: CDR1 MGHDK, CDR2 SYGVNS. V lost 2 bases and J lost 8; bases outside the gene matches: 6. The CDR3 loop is CASSEAGTGGLGYTF. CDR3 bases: TGTGCCAGCAGTGAAGCTGGGACAGGGGGCTTAGGCTACACCTTC.

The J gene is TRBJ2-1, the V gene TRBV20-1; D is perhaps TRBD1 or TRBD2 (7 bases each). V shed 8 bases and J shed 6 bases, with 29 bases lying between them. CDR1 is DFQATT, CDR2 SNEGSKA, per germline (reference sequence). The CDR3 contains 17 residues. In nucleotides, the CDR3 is TGCAGTACCAGGGACAGACTCTGGGCGGGGGCGGTCAATGAGCAGTTCTTC. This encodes CSTRDRLWAGAVNEQFF.

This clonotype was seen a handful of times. The CDR3 is CATSRMRGLGTEAFF. CDR3 coding DNA: TGTGCCACCTCGAGGATGAGGGGGCTGGGCACTGAAGCTTTCTTT. The genes are TRBV28 and TRBJ1-1; 7 bases fit TRBD1. Germline V gene data show CDR1 as MDHEN and CDR2 as SYDVKM. Trimming took 10 bases from V and 4 from J; bases not matched to a gene: 15. The CDR3 length is 15 residues.

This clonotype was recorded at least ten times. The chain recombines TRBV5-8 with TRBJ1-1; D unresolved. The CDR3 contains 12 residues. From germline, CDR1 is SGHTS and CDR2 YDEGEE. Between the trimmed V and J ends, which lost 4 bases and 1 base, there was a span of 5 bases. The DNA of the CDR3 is TGTGCCAGCAGCAGACAGAACACTGAAGCTTTCTTT. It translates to CASSRQNTEAFF.

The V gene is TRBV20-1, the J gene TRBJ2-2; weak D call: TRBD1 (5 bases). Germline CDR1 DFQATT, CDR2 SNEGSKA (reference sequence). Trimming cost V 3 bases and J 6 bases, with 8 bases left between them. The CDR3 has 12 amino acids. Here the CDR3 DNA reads TGCAGTGCTAGGGAAGGGGCCGGGGAGCTGTTTTTT. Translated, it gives CSAREGAGELFF.